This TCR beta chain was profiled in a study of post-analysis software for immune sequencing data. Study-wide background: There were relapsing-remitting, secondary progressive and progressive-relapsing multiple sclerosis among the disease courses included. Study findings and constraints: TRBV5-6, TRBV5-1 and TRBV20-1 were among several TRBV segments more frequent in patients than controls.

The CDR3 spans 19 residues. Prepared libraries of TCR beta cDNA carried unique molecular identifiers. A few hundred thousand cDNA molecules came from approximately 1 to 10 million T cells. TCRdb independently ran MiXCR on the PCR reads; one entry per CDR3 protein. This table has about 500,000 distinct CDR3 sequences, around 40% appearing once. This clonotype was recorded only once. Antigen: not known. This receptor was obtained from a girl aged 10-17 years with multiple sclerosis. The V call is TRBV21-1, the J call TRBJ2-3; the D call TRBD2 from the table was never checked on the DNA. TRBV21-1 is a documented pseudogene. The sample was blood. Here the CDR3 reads CASSKGLAGGSKRTDTQYF. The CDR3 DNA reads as TGTGCCAGCAGCAAGGGACTAGCGGGAGGGTCGAAGCGCACAGATACGCAGTATTTT.